This passage covers 23 T cell receptor beta chains from one sample sequenced in a study of monozygotic twins with inflammatory bowel disease. One entry per CDR3 protein, without DNA, is what TCRdb gives after re-calling the 5' RACE reads. Found here are some 200,000 distinct CDR3 sequences; the top ten clones hold roughly 1.5%. Material for sequencing was blood. Every receptor here comes from a human donor with ulcerative colitis or Crohn's disease, or a healthy co-twin of an affected twin (not recorded which).

The rearrangement joins TRBV6-5 to TRBJ2-7. CDR1 is MNHEY and CDR2 is SVGAGI in the germline V gene. The CDR3 spans 15 residues. CDR3 region: CASSYSDGVHYEQYF.

The chain couples TRBV29-1 to TRBJ1-5; there is no DNA to check the TCRdb D call of TRBD1. The CDR3 is 13 amino acids. CDR1 and CDR2 from the germline V gene are SQVTM and ANQGSEA. The chain's CDR3 is CSVRQGIRQPQHF.

V is TRBV20-1 and J is TRBJ1-5. Per the germline V gene, CDR1 is DFQATT and CDR2 is SNEGSKA (reference sequence). This CDR3 has 15 amino acids. The CDR3 sequence is CSTSAGAGRNQPQHF.

The rearrangement uses TRBV18 and TRBJ2-1; TCRdb selects TRBD1, and the lack of DNA leaves this call unchecked. The CDR3 runs to 15 residues. Germline V lookup: CDR1 KGHSH, CDR2 LQKENI. The CDR3 region is CASSRAGLRVNEQFF.

The chain couples TRBV7-8 to TRBJ2-3; the TCRdb call, TRBD2, lacks DNA for checking. CDR3 size: 19 residues. CDR1 is SGHVS and CDR2 is FQNEAQ in the germline V gene. The CDR3 loop is CASSPSWLSSGEQADTQYF.

The chain recombines TRBV5-1 with TRBJ2-5; TCRdb designates TRBD2, a call that cannot be tested without DNA. This CDR3 spans 15 amino acids. CDR1 and CDR2 from the germline V gene are SGHRS and YFSETQ. This chain's CDR3 is CASIPSGGDQETQYF.

The gene calls are TRBV19 and TRBJ2-7. There are 13 residues in the CDR3. Looked up from germline, CDR1 is LNHDA and CDR2 is SQIVND (reference sequence). CDR3 sequence: CASSTLQGYEQYF.

The rearrangement joins TRBV20-1 to TRBJ1-6. Germline CDR1 DFQATT, CDR2 SNEGSKA (reference sequence). CDR3 length: 18 amino acids. The CDR3 reads CSARDSIRRIQYNSPLHF.

The CDR3 sequence: CASIRDYSIEQYF. The rearrangement joins TRBV3-1 to TRBJ2-7; TCRdb's D call of TRBD2 is untestable without DNA. Per germline, CDR1 LGHDT and CDR2 YNNKEL (reference sequence). This CDR3 comprises 13 residues.

The chain recombines TRBV3-1 with TRBJ2-5; the TCRdb call, TRBD1, lacks DNA for checking. Germline V lookup: CDR1 LGHDT, CDR2 YNNKEL (reference sequence). This CDR3 has 14 amino acids. The CDR3 protein is CASSPDRIQETQYF.

The chain employs TRBV2 and TRBJ1-1; the D call from TCRdb, TRBD1, cannot be confirmed without DNA. This CDR3 contains 11 residues. Germline CDR1 reads SNHLY; CDR2 reads FYNNEI. The CDR3 sequence: CASCRDSEAFF.

The chain has TRBV5-1 and TRBJ2-7; without DNA, the TCRdb call of TRBD1 cannot be checked. Germline lookup yields CDR1 SGHRS and CDR2 YFSETQ. The CDR3 loop spans 16 amino acids. The CDR3 reads CASSHTPDRGMYEQYF.

This rearrangement joins TRBV5-5 to TRBJ1-4; lacking DNA, the TRBD1 call made by TCRdb goes unchecked. Germline V lookup: CDR1 SGHKS, CDR2 YYEKEE (reference sequence). The CDR3 consists of 14 residues. The CDR3 region is CASSPDPGEEKLFF. Full variable domain (outside the CDR3, taken from reference TRBV5-5 and TRBJ1-4): DAGVTQSPTHLIKTRGQQVTLRCSPISGHKSVSWYQQVLGQGPQFIFQYYEKEERGRGNFPDRFSARQFPNYSSELNVNALLLGDSALYLCASSPDPGEEKLFFGSGTQLSVL.

The gene calls are TRBV7-8 and TRBJ2-3; checking the TCRdb D call of TRBD1 is not possible without DNA. The V gene's germline CDR1 is SGHVS and CDR2 FQNEAQ. CDR3 length: 14 amino acids. The CDR3 protein is CASKLDRFTDTQYF.

The V and J genes are TRBV20-1 and TRBJ1-5; TCRdb calls TRBD1, which cannot be checked without DNA. The germline gives CDR1 DFQATT, CDR2 SNEGSKA (reference sequence). The CDR3 is 13 amino acids. The CDR3 protein is CSARDSPNQPQHF.

The chain joins TRBV5-1 to TRBJ2-3; TCRdb gives TRBD1 as the D gene, but with no DNA this cannot be confirmed. The CDR3 runs 14 residues. Germline-derived CDR1 and CDR2 are SGHRS and YFSETQ. The CDR3 region is CASSSGTNTDTQYF.

V gene TRBV10-3 combines with J gene TRBJ2-7. CDR1 is ENHRY and CDR2 is SYGVKD in the germline V gene. CDR3 length: 13 residues. CDR3: CAISGAPFSEQYF.

The chain carries TRBV20-1 and TRBJ2-5; TCRdb lists TRBD1, though no DNA is available to test this call. The length of the CDR3 is 14 residues. Looked up from germline, CDR1 is DFQATT and CDR2 is SNEGSKA (reference sequence). This CDR3 is CSALSLRGRKTQYF.

The gene calls are TRBV5-5 and TRBJ1-1; TCRdb's D call of TRBD1 is untestable without DNA. This CDR3 comprises 16 residues. Germline lookup yields CDR1 SGHKS and CDR2 YYEKEE (reference sequence). The CDR3 reads CASSLERGLGNTEAFF.

The chain joins TRBV5-1 to TRBJ2-7; TCRdb's D gene call, TRBD1, goes unchecked for lack of DNA. There are 16 residues in the CDR3. Germline V gives CDR1 SGHRS, CDR2 YFSETQ. The CDR3 loop is CASSSRGGTGNYEQYF.

This rearrangement joins TRBV3-1 to TRBJ2-7; the TCRdb D gene call, TRBD2, has no DNA to confirm it. This CDR3 has 13 residues. Looked up from germline, CDR1 is LGHDT and CDR2 is YNNKEL (reference sequence). CDR3 loop: CASSQGTLYEQYF.

The chain is built from TRBV11-3 and TRBJ2-1. The germline V gene has CDR1 SGHNT and CDR2 YENEEA. This CDR3 region has 15 residues. CDR3 residues: CASSAHMSSYNEQFF.

The chain combines TRBV21-1 with TRBJ2-7; TCRdb selects TRBD2, and the lack of DNA leaves this call unchecked. TRBV21-1 is a pseudogene. The CDR3 contains 16 residues. CDR3 region: CASSKLLSGLSYEQYF.